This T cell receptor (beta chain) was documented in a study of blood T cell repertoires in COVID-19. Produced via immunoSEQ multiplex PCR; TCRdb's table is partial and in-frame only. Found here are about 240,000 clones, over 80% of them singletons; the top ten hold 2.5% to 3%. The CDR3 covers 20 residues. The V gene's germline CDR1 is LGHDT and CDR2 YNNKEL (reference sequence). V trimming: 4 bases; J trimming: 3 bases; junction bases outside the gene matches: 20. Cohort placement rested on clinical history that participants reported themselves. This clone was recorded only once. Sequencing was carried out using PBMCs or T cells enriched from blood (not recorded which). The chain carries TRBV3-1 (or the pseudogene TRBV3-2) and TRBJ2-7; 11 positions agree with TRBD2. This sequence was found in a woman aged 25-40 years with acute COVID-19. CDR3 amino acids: CASSPYLRLAGGQSRYEQYF. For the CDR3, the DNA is TGTGCCAGCAGCCCGTACCTCCGTCTAGCGGGGGGCCAATCACGCTACGAGCAGTACTTC.